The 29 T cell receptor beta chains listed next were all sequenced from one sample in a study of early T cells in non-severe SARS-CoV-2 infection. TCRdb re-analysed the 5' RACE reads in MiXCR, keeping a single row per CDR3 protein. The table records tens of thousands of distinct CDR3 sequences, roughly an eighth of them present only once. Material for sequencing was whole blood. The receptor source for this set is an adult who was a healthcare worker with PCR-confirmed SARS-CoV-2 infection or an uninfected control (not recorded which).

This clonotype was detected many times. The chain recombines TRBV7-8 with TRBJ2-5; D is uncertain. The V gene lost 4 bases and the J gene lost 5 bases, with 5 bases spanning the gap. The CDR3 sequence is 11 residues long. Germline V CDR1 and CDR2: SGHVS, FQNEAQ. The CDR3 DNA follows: TGTGCCAGCAGCTCCAGGGAGACCCAGTACTTC. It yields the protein CASSSRETQYF.

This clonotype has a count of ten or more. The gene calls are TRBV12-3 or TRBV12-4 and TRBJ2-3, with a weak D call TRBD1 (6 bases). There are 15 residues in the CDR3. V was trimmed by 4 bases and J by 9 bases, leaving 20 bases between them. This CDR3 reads CASSSNTRLQGTQYF. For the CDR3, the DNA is TGTGCCAGCAGTTCCAATACTCGTTTACAGGGAACGCAGTATTTT.

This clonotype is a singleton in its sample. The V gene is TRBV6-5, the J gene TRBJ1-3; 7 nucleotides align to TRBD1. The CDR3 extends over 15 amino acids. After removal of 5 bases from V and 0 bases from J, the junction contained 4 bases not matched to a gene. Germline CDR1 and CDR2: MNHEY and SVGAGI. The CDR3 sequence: CASSGQVASGNTIYF. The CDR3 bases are TGTGCCAGCAGTGGACAGGTGGCCTCTGGAAACACCATATATTTT.

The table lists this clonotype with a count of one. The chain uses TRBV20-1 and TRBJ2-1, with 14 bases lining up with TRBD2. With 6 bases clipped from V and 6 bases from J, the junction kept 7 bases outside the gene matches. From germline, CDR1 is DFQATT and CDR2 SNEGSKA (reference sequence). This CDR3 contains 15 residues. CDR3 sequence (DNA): TGCAGTGCCACATCCGGGACTAGCGGGAGCAATGAGCAGTTCTTC. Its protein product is CSATSGTSGSNEQFF.

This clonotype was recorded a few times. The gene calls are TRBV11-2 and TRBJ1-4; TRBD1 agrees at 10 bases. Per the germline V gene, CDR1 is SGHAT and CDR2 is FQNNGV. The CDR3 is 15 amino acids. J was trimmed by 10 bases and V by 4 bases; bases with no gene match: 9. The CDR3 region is CASSSSRDRGGKLFF. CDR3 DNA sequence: TGTGCCAGCAGCTCGTCCCGGGACAGGGGAGGAAAACTGTTTTTT.

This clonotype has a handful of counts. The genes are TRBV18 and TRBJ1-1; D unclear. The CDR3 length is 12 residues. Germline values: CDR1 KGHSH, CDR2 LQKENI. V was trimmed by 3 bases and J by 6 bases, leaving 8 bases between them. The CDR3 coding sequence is TGTGCCAGCTCACCGGGATTTGCTGAAGCTTTCTTT. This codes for CASSPGFAEAFF.

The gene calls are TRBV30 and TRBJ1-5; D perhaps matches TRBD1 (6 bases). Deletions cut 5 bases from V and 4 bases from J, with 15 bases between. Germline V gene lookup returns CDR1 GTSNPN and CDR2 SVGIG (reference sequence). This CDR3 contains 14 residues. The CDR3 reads CAWSPDTGNQPQHF. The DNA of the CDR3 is TGTGCCTGGTCCCCGGACACAGGGAATCAGCCCCAGCATTTT.

The CDR3 DNA follows: TGCGCCAGCAGCCCCTCTAGTGCGGCTGAAGCTTTCTTT. Its translation: CASSPSSAAEAFF. This chain connects TRBV4-3 to TRBJ1-1; no firm D call. Germline V gives CDR1 LGHNA, CDR2 YSLEER. Trimming took off 4 bases at V and 6 bases at J, with 12 bases between the two ends. This CDR3 is built from 13 residues.

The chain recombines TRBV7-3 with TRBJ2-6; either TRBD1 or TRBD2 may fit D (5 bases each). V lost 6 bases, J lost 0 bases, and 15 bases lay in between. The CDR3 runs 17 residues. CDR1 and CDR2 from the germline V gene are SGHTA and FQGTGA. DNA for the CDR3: TGTGCCAGCAGTTTGGACGGGACCGGCTCTGGGGCCAACGTCCTGACTTTC. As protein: CASSLDGTGSGANVLTF.

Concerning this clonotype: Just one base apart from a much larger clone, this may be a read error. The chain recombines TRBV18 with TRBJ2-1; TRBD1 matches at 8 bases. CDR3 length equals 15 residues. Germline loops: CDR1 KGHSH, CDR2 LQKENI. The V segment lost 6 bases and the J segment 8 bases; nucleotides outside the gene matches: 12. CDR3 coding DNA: TGTGCCAGCTCCCGACAGGGGCCCATGGTGGATGAGCAGTTCTTC. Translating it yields CASSRQGPMVDEQFF.

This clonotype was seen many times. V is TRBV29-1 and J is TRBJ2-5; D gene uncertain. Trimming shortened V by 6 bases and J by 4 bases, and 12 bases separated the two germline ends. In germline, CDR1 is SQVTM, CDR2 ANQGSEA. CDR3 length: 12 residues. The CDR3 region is CSVRVLGETQYF. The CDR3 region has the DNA TGCAGCGTCCGGGTGCTTGGAGAGACCCAGTACTTC.

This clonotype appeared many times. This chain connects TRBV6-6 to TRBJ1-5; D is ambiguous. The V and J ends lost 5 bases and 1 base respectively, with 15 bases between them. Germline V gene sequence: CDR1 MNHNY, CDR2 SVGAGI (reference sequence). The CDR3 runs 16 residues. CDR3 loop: CASSRQLTTSNQPQHF. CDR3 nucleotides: TGTGCCAGCAGTCGACAACTTACCACGAGCAATCAGCCCCAGCATTTT.

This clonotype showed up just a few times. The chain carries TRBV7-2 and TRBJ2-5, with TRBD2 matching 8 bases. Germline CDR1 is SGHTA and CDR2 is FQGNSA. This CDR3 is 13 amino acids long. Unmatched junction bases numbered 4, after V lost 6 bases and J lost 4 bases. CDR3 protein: CASRLAGIETQYF. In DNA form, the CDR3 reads TGTGCCAGCAGGCTAGCGGGCATAGAGACCCAGTACTTC.

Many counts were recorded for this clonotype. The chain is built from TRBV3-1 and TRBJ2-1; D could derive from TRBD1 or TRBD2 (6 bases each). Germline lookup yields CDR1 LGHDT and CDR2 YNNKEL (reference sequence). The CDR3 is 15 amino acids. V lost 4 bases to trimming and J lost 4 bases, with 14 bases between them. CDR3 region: CASSPSRGVYNEQFF. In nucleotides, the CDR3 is TGTGCCAGCAGCCCTAGTAGGGGGGTGTACAATGAGCAGTTCTTC.

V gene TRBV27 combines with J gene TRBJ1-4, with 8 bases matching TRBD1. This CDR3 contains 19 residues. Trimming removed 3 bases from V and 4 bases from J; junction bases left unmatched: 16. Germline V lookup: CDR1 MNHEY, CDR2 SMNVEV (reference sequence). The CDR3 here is CASSLRTSGTGRINEKLFF. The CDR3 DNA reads TGTGCCAGCAGTTTGCGAACCTCCGGGACAGGCCGGATTAATGAAAAACTGTTTTTT.

DNA for the CDR3: TGTGCCAGCAGTTACTCTCGGGAGTCACCCCTCCACTTT. Protein product: CASSYSRESPLHF. The chain is built from TRBV6-2 or TRBV6-3 and TRBJ1-6; no definite D call. With 0 bases removed from V and 10 bases from J, the gap between germline ends came to 7 bases. CDR3 size: 13 residues. The germline V gene has CDR1 MNHEY and CDR2 SVGEGT.

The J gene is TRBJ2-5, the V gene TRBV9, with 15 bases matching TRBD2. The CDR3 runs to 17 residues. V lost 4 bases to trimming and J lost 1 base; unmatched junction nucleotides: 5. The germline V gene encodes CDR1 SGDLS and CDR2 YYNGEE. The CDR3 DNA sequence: TGTGCCAGCAGCCCGGGGACTAGCGGGGGGCTCCAAGAGACCCAGTACTTC. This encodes CASSPGTSGGLQETQYF.

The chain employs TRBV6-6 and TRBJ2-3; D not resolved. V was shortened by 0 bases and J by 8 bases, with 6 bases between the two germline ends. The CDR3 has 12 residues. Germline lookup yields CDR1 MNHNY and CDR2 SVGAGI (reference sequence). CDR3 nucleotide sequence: TGTGCCAGCAGTTACTCGACTGGTACGCAGTATTTT. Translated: CASSYSTGTQYF.

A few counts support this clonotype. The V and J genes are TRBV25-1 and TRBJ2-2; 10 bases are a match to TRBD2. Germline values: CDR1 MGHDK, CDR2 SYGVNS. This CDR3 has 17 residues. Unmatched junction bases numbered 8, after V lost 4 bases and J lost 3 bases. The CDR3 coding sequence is TGTGCCAGCAGTGGTACTAGCGGGAAGGGGTACACCGGGGAGCTGTTTTTT. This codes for CASSGTSGKGYTGELFF.

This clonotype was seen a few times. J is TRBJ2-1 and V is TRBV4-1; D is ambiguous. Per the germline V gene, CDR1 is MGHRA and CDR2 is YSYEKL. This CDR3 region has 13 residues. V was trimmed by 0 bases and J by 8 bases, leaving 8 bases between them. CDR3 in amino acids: CASSQDGVHEQFF. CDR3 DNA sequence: TGCGCCAGCAGCCAAGATGGTGTACATGAGCAGTTCTTC.

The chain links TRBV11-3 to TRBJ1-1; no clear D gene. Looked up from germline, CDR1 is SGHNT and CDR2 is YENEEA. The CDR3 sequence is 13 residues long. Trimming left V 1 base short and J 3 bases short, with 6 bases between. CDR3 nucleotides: TGTGCCAGCAGCTTAGCTTCATACACTGAAGCTTTCTTT. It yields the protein CASSLASYTEAFF.

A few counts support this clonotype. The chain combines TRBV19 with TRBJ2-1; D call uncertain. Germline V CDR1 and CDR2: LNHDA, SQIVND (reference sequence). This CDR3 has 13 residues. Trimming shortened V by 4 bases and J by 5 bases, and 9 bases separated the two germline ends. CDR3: CASSNYPHNEQFF. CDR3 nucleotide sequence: TGTGCCAGTAGTAACTACCCACACAATGAGCAGTTCTTC.

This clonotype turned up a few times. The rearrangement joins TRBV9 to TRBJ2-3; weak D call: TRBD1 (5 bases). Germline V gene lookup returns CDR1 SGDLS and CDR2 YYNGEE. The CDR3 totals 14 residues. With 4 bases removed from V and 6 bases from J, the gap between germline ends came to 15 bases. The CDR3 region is CASSPHRQADTQYF. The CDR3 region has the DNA TGTGCCAGCAGCCCCCACAGGCAGGCGGATACGCAGTATTTT.

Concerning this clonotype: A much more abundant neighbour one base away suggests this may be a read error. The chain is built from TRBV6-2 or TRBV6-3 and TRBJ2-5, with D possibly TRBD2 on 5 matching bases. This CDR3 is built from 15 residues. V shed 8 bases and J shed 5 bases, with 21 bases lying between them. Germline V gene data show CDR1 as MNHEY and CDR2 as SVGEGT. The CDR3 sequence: CASAIGVGFGETQYF. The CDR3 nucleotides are TGTGCCAGCGCTATCGGGGTAGGATTTGGGGAGACCCAGTACTTC.

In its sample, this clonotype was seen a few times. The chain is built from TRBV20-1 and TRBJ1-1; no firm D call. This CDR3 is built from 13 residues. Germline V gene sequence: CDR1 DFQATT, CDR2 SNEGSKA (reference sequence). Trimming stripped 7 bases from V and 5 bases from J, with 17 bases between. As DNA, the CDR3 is TGCAGTGTTGAGGGCGGCGGTGGGACTGAAGCTTTCTTT. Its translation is CSVEGGGGTEAFF.

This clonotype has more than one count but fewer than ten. CDR3 protein: CSARVPGVGNEQYF. For the CDR3, the DNA is TGCAGTGCTAGAGTTCCGGGGGTCGGGAACGAGCAGTACTTC. This rearrangement joins TRBV20-1 to TRBJ2-7; weak D call: TRBD2 (6 bases). V was shortened by 1 base and J by 5 bases, with 15 bases between the two germline ends. The CDR3 has 14 amino acids. In germline, CDR1 is DFQATT, CDR2 SNEGSKA (reference sequence).

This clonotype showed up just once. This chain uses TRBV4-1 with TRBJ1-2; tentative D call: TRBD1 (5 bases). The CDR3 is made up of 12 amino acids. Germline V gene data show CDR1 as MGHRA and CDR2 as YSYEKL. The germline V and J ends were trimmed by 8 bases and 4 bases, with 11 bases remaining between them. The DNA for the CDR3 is TGCGCCAGCCAGGGATACGGCTATGGCTACACCTTC. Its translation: CASQGYGYGYTF.

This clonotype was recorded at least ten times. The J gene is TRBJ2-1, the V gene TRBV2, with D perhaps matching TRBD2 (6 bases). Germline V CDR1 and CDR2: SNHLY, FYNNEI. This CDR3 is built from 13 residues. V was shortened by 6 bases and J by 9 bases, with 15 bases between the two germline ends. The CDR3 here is CASRRRSGLEQFF. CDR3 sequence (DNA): TGTGCCAGCAGACGGCGTAGCGGACTTGAGCAGTTCTTC.

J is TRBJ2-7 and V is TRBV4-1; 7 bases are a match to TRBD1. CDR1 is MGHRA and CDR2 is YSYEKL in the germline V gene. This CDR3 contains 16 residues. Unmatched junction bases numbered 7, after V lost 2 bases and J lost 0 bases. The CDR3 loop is CASSQQTGTSSYEQYF. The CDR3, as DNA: TGCGCCAGCAGCCAACAGACAGGGACAAGCTCCTACGAGCAGTACTTC.